The following is a T cell receptor (beta chain) sequence with its context. What it recognizes is unknown. The data were taken from a study of lymphopenia after photon versus proton radiotherapy. Study findings and constraints: Proton therapy kept repertoires fairly stable, unlike photons, which gained effector/memory cells. A bigger post-nadir fall in TCR diversity correlated inversely with survival time in deceased patients. After the lymphocyte nadir, photon-treated repertoires showed oligoclonal expansion, especially of CD8+ Temra cells. Authors raise, but do not show, better survival with proton therapy.

TCRdb keeps only in-frame clones here, not all; method: immunoSEQ multiplex PCR. The data hold some 30,000 clones, with 94% observed a single time. Trimming left V 6 bases short and J 3 bases short, with 11 bases between. There are 13 residues in the CDR3. In germline, CDR1 is MNHNY, CDR2 SVGAGI (reference sequence). This TCR derives from a woman aged 45-65 years with cholangiocarcinoma. V and J are TRBV6-6 and TRBJ1-1, with a possible D match to TRBD1 (5 bases). The source material was peripheral blood, sampled from a patient treated with photon-based radiotherapy. The CDR3 sequence is CASRSARDTEAFF. The DNA for the CDR3 is TGTGCCAGCAGATCCGCCAGGGACACTGAAGCTTTCTTT.